Below, 19 T cell receptor beta chains from the same sample are listed, as sequenced in a study of T cell responses to AZD1222 COVID-19 vaccine. Measured with immunoSEQ multiplex PCR; TCRdb has only the in-frame clones, and not every one. The sample shows 150,000 to 200,000 clones, about 87% of them seen only once. The source was peripheral blood, collected on day 0 of AZD1222 vaccination. These receptors were taken from an adult in good health.

The J gene is TRBJ2-5, the V gene TRBV3-1 (or the pseudogene TRBV3-2); D might be TRBD2 (5 bases). V gave up 3 bases and J gave up 4 bases, with 12 bases separating them. Per germline, CDR1 LGHDT and CDR2 YNNKEL (reference sequence). The CDR3 runs to 14 residues. Here the CDR3 reads CASSQLGGLETQYF. DNA of the CDR3: TGTGCCAGCAGCCAGCTGGGCGGGTTAGAGACCCAGTACTTC.

The rearrangement links TRBV10-3 to TRBJ1-5; D uncertain. The CDR3 extends over 17 amino acids. Looked up from germline, CDR1 is ENHRY and CDR2 is SYGVKD. With 3 bases removed from V and 1 base from J, the gap between germline ends came to 16 bases. CDR3 residues: CAISESVQGLSNQPQHF. The CDR3 DNA follows: TGTGCCATCAGTGAAAGTGTTCAAGGACTGAGCAATCAGCCCCAGCATTTT.

The V call is TRBV12-3 or TRBV12-4, the J call TRBJ2-1; 7 nucleotides agree with TRBD1. The CDR3 runs 13 residues. Trimming removed 7 bases from V and 5 bases from J; junction bases left unmatched: 5. In nucleotides, the CDR3 is TGTGCCAGCAAAAGAACAGGGGACAATGAGCAGTTCTTC. Residues: CASKRTGDNEQFF.

There are a few counts of this clone. This chain uses TRBV9 with TRBJ2-2, with D unclear. This CDR3 spans 14 amino acids. CDR1 and CDR2 from the germline V gene are SGDLS and YYNGEE. The V gene lost 0 bases and the J gene lost 5 bases, with 8 bases spanning the gap. In DNA form, the CDR3 reads TGTGCCAGCAGCGTAGAGGGTAGGACCGGGGAGCTGTTTTTT. Its protein product is CASSVEGRTGELFF.

The CDR3, as DNA: TGTGCCAGCAGCTTTGAGGGGGAAAACTATGGCTACACCTTC. Translated: CASSFEGENYGYTF. V gene TRBV12-1 combines with J gene TRBJ1-2; the D segment call TRBD1 is taken from the table without a DNA check. TRBV12-1 is listed as a pseudogene. The CDR3 has 14 residues.

The V call is TRBV9, the J call TRBJ1-6; no firm D call. Germline CDR1 is SGDLS and CDR2 is YYNGEE. V dropped 0 bases and J dropped 8 bases, with 9 bases sitting between them. CDR3 length: 14 amino acids. The CDR3 coding sequence is TGTGCCAGCAGCGTAGCGGGGTTGGATTCACCCCTCCACTTT. It encodes CASSVAGLDSPLHF.

The J gene is TRBJ2-1, the V gene TRBV4-2, with 9 bases lining up with TRBD2. The V segment lost 6 bases and the J segment 9 bases; nucleotides outside the gene matches: 12. The germline V gene has CDR1 LGHNA and CDR2 YNFKEQ. CDR3 length equals 15 residues. CDR3 bases: TGTGCCAGCAGGCAGACGGGACTAGCAGGGAGTGAGCAGTTCTTC. Amino acids: CASRQTGLAGSEQFF.

The J gene is TRBJ2-5, the V gene TRBV11-1, with 9 bases that match TRBD1. The germline CDR1 and CDR2 sequences are SGHAT and FQDESV (reference sequence). The CDR3 is 14 amino acids. Trimming cost V 5 bases and J 4 bases; bases outside gene matches: 5. In nucleotides, the CDR3 is TGTGCCAGCAGCATCCGGGGACAGGGAGAGACCCAGTACTTC. It encodes CASSIRGQGETQYF.

The chain carries TRBV6-5 and TRBJ1-2; TRBD1 agrees at 7 bases. V shed 6 bases, J shed 1 base, and the junction held 5 bases outside the gene matches. The CDR3 length is 14 residues. The V gene's germline CDR1 is MNHEY and CDR2 SVGAGI. The CDR3 DNA is TGTGCCAGCAGCCGACAGGGCCTTAACTATGGCTACACCTTC. Amino acids: CASSRQGLNYGYTF.

V gene TRBV5-6 combines with J gene TRBJ2-4; 7 nucleotides align to TRBD1. The CDR3 totals 15 residues. The V gene end was trimmed by 4 bases and the J gene end by 2 bases; junction bases not matched to a gene: 6. Germline V gene data show CDR1 as SGHDT and CDR2 as YYEEEE. CDR3 protein: CASSRTTGTKNIQYF. As DNA, the CDR3 is TGTGCCAGCAGCCGAACGACAGGGACCAAAAACATTCAGTACTTC. Variable domain in full (rest from reference TRBV5-6 and TRBJ2-4): DAGVTQSPTHLIKTRGQQVTLRCSPKSGHDTVSWYQQALGQGPQFIFQYYEEEERQRGNFPDRFSGHQFPNYSSELNVNALLLGDSALYLCASSRTTGTKNIQYFGAGTRLSVL.

The rearrangement joins TRBV6-5 to TRBJ2-1, with 10 bases fitting TRBD2. Germline CDR1 MNHEY, CDR2 SVGAGI. V gave up 6 bases and J gave up 6 bases; unmatched junction bases: 8. The CDR3 is 15 residues long. Written as DNA, the CDR3 is TGTGCCAGCAGCGTAACTAGCGGGACTACCAATGAGCAGTTCTTC. As protein: CASSVTSGTTNEQFF.

This clone was detected only once. This sequence joins TRBV30 and TRBJ1-2; D gene uncertain. The CDR3 runs to 11 residues. In germline, CDR1 is GTSNPN, CDR2 SVGIG (reference sequence). Trimming removed 0 bases from V and 5 bases from J, with 4 bases in between. The CDR3 DNA is TGTGCCTGGAGTGTACGGTATGGCTACACCTTC. It specifies CAWSVRYGYTF.

This clone has more than one count but fewer than ten. The chain uses TRBV4-2 and TRBJ2-2; the D is unclear. Per germline, CDR1 LGHNA and CDR2 YNFKEQ. This CDR3 comprises 16 residues. V was pared by 0 bases and J by 5 bases, with 13 bases between. CDR3 residues: CASSQDRATSTGELFF. DNA for the CDR3: TGTGCCAGCAGCCAAGACCGGGCCACCTCTACCGGGGAGCTGTTTTTT.

V gene TRBV28 combines with J gene TRBJ1-2, with a tentative D call TRBD1 (5 bases). The V end lost 6 bases, the J end lost 4 bases, and 15 bases lay between the germline ends. Germline loops: CDR1 MDHEN, CDR2 SYDVKM. The CDR3 consists of 14 residues. The CDR3 sequence: CASRPRTPFYGYTF. The CDR3 region has the DNA TGTGCCAGCAGACCCCGGACACCCTTCTATGGCTACACCTTC.

J is TRBJ2-2 and V is TRBV6-5; possibly TRBD1 or TRBD2 for D (5 bases each). The CDR3 is made up of 16 amino acids. V was clipped by 1 base and J by 0 bases, with 9 bases between them. The germline CDR1 and CDR2 sequences are MNHEY and SVGAGI. Here the CDR3 DNA reads TGTGCCAGCAGTTACTGGGGACCCCCGAACACCGGGGAGCTGTTTTTT. It codes for CASSYWGPPNTGELFF.

The chain carries TRBV19 and TRBJ1-5, with D hard to call. Trimming removed 4 bases at V and 4 bases at J, with 5 bases between. CDR3 length: 12 amino acids. Germline V CDR1 and CDR2: LNHDA, SQIVND (reference sequence). The DNA of the CDR3 is TGTGCCAGTAGTAACGGGAATCAGCCCCAGCATTTT. Protein: CASSNGNQPQHF.

This clone appeared a few times. The chain links TRBV10-3 to TRBJ1-5; D is uncertain. Trimming took off 4 bases at V and 2 bases at J, with 9 bases between the two ends. CDR1 is ENHRY, CDR2 SYGVKD, per germline. This CDR3 comprises 14 residues. The CDR3 is CAISVSGGNQPQHF. CDR3 bases: TGTGCCATCAGTGTGAGCGGGGGCAATCAGCCCCAGCATTTT.

V and J are TRBV30 and TRBJ2-1, with 12 bases that match TRBD2. The CDR3 contains 15 residues. Trimming cost V 3 bases and J 5 bases; bases outside gene matches: 5. The germline V gene encodes CDR1 GTSNPN and CDR2 SVGIG (reference sequence). Here the CDR3 reads CAWSATSGRNNEQFF. DNA for the CDR3: TGTGCCTGGAGCGCCACTAGCGGGAGGAACAATGAGCAGTTCTTC.

The J gene is TRBJ1-1, the V gene TRBV18; D unclear. Per germline, CDR1 KGHSH and CDR2 LQKENI. The V end lost 5 bases, the J end lost 5 bases, and 18 bases lay between the germline ends. This CDR3 comprises 15 residues. CDR3 coding DNA: TGTGCCAGCTCAAATAAGATCGGAATCGATACTGAAGCTTTCTTT. Encoded protein: CASSNKIGIDTEAFF.